These T cell receptor beta chains were read from a single sample in a study of shared clonotypes between healthy human individuals. Clones were sequenced by immunoSEQ multiplex PCR, and TCRdb holds only the in-frame ones, with some missing. The sample lists 1.5 million to 2.5 million clones; around 96% were seen once. The sample was naive CD8+ T cells sorted from blood. The receptors derive from a man between 18 and 29 years old in good health. CDR3s include the opening cysteine and the closing phenylalanine or tryptophan. D genes are given only for firm matches. Size values are once, few and many counts, or a class for expanded clones, and some rows have none.

TRBD2 | TRBJ2-7 | TRBV27 | . | TGTGCCAGCAGCCCGAAGGCGGGGGCCTACGAGCAGTACTTC | CASSPKAGAYEQYF
. | TRBJ2-1 | TRBV6-1 | . | TGTGCCAGCAGTGAGGCCTACTGGGGTGAGCAGTTCTTC | CASSEAYWGEQFF
. | TRBJ2-4 | TRBV5-6 | . | TGTGCCAGCAGCTTGGCAGAAGAAAACATTCAGTACTTC | CASSLAEENIQYF
TRBD1 | TRBJ2-5 | TRBV6-1 | . | TGTGCCAGCAGTGTGGGGACAGTGAAGATCCAAGAGACCCAGTACTTC | CASSVGTVKIQETQYF
TRBD2 | TRBJ2-2 | TRBV7-2 | . | TGTGCCAGCAGCGCCGGGACTAGAAACACCGGGGAGCTGTTTTTT | CASSAGTRNTGELFF
. | TRBJ2-1 | TRBV5-4 | . | TGTGCCAGCAGCTTTGGCGGAGTCTATGAGCAGTTCTTC | CASSFGGVYEQFF
TRBD2 | TRBJ2-3 | TRBV19 | . | TGTGCCAGTAGTAATGGACTAGCGGGAGATACGCAGTATTTT | CASSNGLAGDTQYF
. | TRBJ1-2 | TRBV6-5 | . | TGTGCCAGCAGCCGGGGGCCCCTGGGCTACACCTTC | CASSRGPLGYTF
TRBD1 | TRBJ1-1 | TRBV11-2 | . | TGTGCCAGCAGCTCGGGGACAGGGATTTATACTGAAGCTTTCTTT | CASSSGTGIYTEAFF
. | TRBJ1-1 | TRBV9 | . | TGTGCCAGCAGCGTAGAGGCAGGGTTTCCCCCTGAAGCTTTCTTT | CASSVEAGFPPEAFF
TRBD1 | TRBJ1-1 | TRBV10-1 | once | TGCGCCAGCAGTGAGTCGACTCGGCCAGGGGGAACTGAAGCTTTCTTT | CASSESTRPGGTEAFF
. | TRBJ2-7 | TRBV10-1 | . | TGCGCCAGCAGTGAGCTGGGCAGCCCCTACGAGCAGTACTTC | CASSELGSPYEQYF
. | TRBJ1-1 | TRBV7-9 | . | TGTGCCAGCACCGGGCAGAGGAACACTGAAGCTTTCTTT | CASTGQRNTEAFF
TRBD2 | TRBJ2-1 | TRBV4-1 | . | TGCGCCAGCAGCCAAGATCCAACTAGCGGGAGTAAGGATGAGCAGTTCTTC | CASSQDPTSGSKDEQFF
TRBD1 | TRBJ2-5 | TRBV5-1 | . | TGCGCCAGCAGCTTACTCCCGGGACAGGGGTTGGAGACCCAGTACTTC | CASSLLPGQGLETQYF
. | TRBJ2-5 | TRBV13 | . | TGTGCCAGCAGCTTAGTTGGAGCAGGGGAGGTGGAGACCCAGTACTTC | CASSLVGAGEVETQYF
. | TRBJ2-1 | TRBV10-3 | . | TGTGCCATCAGCCATCCAATGACTGGAGACAATGAGCAGTTCTTC | CAISHPMTGDNEQFF
TRBD2 | TRBJ2-1 | TRBV4-1 | once | TGCGCCAGCAGTGAGGGCGGGAGAAATGAGCAGTTCTTC | CASSEGGRNEQFF
. | TRBJ2-1 | TRBV27 | . | TGTGCCAGCAGCCCCATTAGCCCCGGAGCCTATGAGCAGTTCTTC | CASSPISPGAYEQFF
TRBD2 | TRBJ2-5 | TRBV27 | . | TGTGCCAGCAGTTTGCGGGGGGACCAAGAGACCCAGTACTTC | CASSLRGDQETQYF
TRBD1 | TRBJ1-5 | TRBV30 | . | TGTGCCTGGAGGTCAGGGGGCAGCAATCAGCCCCAGCATTTT | CAWRSGGSNQPQHF
TRBD2 | TRBJ2-1 | TRBV7-2 | . | TGTGCCAGCAGCCTCCGGGGAGCGGGAGGTCATGAGCAGTTCTTC | CASSLRGAGGHEQFF
. | TRBJ1-1 | TRBV4-1 | . | TGCGCCAGCAGCCAAGAGGTGATGAACACTGAAGCTTTCTTT | CASSQEVMNTEAFF
. | TRBJ2-3 | TRBV19 | . | TGTGCCAGTAGTTCCGGGACACCCACAGATACGCAGTATTTT | CASSSGTPTDTQYF
. | TRBJ2-3 | TRBV5-4 | once | TGTGCCAGCAGCTTTGGGGGCGCAGATACGCAGTATTTT | CASSFGGADTQYF
. | TRBJ2-2 | TRBV2 | . | TGTGCCAGCAGTTCCCTGGGGGGGGCTAACGGGGAGCTGTTTTTT | CASSSLGGANGELFF
. | TRBJ2-7 | TRBV5-6 | . | TGTGCCAGCAGCCCTAGACTAGTTCCCTACGAGCAGTACTTC | CASSPRLVPYEQYF